Below, 25 T cell receptor beta chains from the same sample are listed, as sequenced in a study of blood T cell repertoires in COVID-19. Clones were sequenced by immunoSEQ multiplex PCR, and TCRdb holds only the in-frame ones, with some missing. This sample has fewer than 250,000 clones; around 86% occur once, and the top ten carry 3% to 3.5%. Source material: peripheral blood. These receptors all stem from a man aged 60 to 69 with acute or convalescent COVID-19.

The rearrangement links TRBV5-1 to TRBJ2-2, with 8 bases aligning to TRBD1. There are 16 residues in the CDR3. In germline, CDR1 is SGHRS, CDR2 YFSETQ. V was clipped by 4 bases and J by 6 bases; unmatched bases: 11. CDR3 in amino acids: CASSPTRTRGPGELFF. As DNA, the CDR3 is TGCGCCAGCAGCCCCACCCGGACCAGGGGGCCCGGGGAGCTGTTTTTT.

The gene calls are TRBV5-6 and TRBJ1-4, with 8 nucleotides matching TRBD1. With 4 bases clipped from V and 3 bases from J, the junction kept 8 bases outside the gene matches. The CDR3 totals 16 residues. From germline, CDR1 is SGHDT and CDR2 YYEEEE. In DNA form, the CDR3 reads TGTGCCAGCAGCGGCGACAGGGGTTCAGCTAATGAAAAACTGTTTTTT. Translating gives CASSGDRGSANEKLFF.

The J gene is TRBJ1-3, the V gene TRBV27; D ambiguous. This CDR3 region has 15 residues. CDR1 is MNHEY, CDR2 SMNVEV, per germline (reference sequence). V gave up 2 bases and J gave up 1 base, with 9 bases separating them. The CDR3 nucleotides are TGTGCCAGCAGTTTAATGGGCTTGTCTGGAAACACCATATATTTT. It codes for CASSLMGLSGNTIYF.

This rearrangement joins TRBV7-8 to TRBJ1-6; 8 nucleotides line up with TRBD1. The J segment lost 9 bases and the V segment lost 1 base, leaving 5 bases of the junction unmatched. Germline V gives CDR1 SGHVS, CDR2 FQNEAQ. The CDR3 is 15 amino acids. The DNA of the CDR3 is TGTGCCAGCAGCTTAGGAGGACAGGGCGGTTCACCCCTCCACTTT. This sequence encodes CASSLGGQGGSPLHF.

The gene calls are TRBV7-2 and TRBJ1-2; D uncertain. The V end was cut by 5 bases, the J end by 4 bases, with 14 bases between. The V gene's germline CDR1 is SGHTA and CDR2 FQGNSA. The CDR3 is 14 amino acids. CDR3 sequence reads: CASSAGAGVYGYTF. CDR3 bases: TGTGCCAGCAGCGCGGGAGCAGGTGTCTATGGCTACACCTTC.

This chain connects TRBV10-2 to TRBJ2-3; D may be TRBD2 (5 bases). Looked up from germline, CDR1 is WSHSY and CDR2 is SAAADI. Trimming took off 10 bases at V and 1 base at J, with 18 bases between the two ends. CDR3 length: 15 amino acids. The CDR3, as DNA: TGCGCCACCATGACAACGGGGTCCCGCACAGATACGCAGTATTTT. Protein sequence: CATMTTGSRTDTQYF.

The J gene is TRBJ2-5, the V gene TRBV4-1; 7 bases align to TRBD1. CDR1 and CDR2 (germline): MGHRA, YSYEKL. J lost 4 bases, V lost 4 bases, and 6 bases had no gene match. This CDR3 spans 14 amino acids. As DNA, the CDR3 is TGCGCCAGCAGCCCCCAGGGGGTCGCAGAGACCCAGTACTTC. Its protein product is CASSPQGVAETQYF.

This chain uses TRBV2 with TRBJ2-2; a weak D match, TRBD2 (7 bases). The length of the CDR3 is 15 residues. V lost 4 bases and J lost 7, with 16 bases in between. Germline V lookup: CDR1 SNHLY, CDR2 FYNNEI. The CDR3 DNA reads TGTGCCAGCAGTGCCTTGGCAGGGGAGGGCGGGGAGCTGTTTTTT. This translates into CASSALAGEGGELFF.

J is TRBJ1-2 and V is TRBV7-8; TRBD1 aligns across 7 bases. CDR1 is SGHVS, CDR2 FQNEAQ, per germline. The CDR3 length is 16 residues. V was clipped by 2 bases and J by 2 bases; unmatched bases: 8. CDR3: CASSLLTGTENYGYTF. The CDR3 DNA reads TGTGCCAGCAGCTTATTGACCGGGACAGAGAACTATGGCTACACCTTC.

V is TRBV3-1 (or the pseudogene TRBV3-2) and J is TRBJ2-2; TRBD2 is a possible D gene (5 bases). CDR1 LGHDT and CDR2 YNNKEL come from the germline V gene (reference sequence). V gave up 4 bases and J gave up 6 bases, with 15 bases separating them. This CDR3 spans 15 amino acids. The CDR3 here is CASSLQRRAAGELFF. Written as DNA, the CDR3 is TGTGCCAGCAGCCTTCAGAGGCGGGCAGCCGGGGAGCTGTTTTTT.

This chain joins TRBV6-6 and TRBJ2-3, with 8 bases identical to TRBD2. The CDR3 totals 16 residues. Trimming cost V 6 bases and J 4 bases; bases outside gene matches: 12. Germline V gives CDR1 MNHNY, CDR2 SVGAGI (reference sequence). The CDR3 sequence is CASRGGGLAFSDTQYF. DNA of the CDR3: TGTGCCAGCAGAGGTGGTGGACTAGCATTTTCAGATACGCAGTATTTT.

V is TRBV27 and J is TRBJ1-6; perhaps TRBD1 as D (5 bases). The CDR3 runs to 17 residues. V lost 0 bases and J lost 2, with 11 bases in between. Germline lookup yields CDR1 MNHEY and CDR2 SMNVEV (reference sequence). In nucleotides, the CDR3 is TGTGCCAGCAGTTTATCGATGGAGGGGACCTATAATTCACCCCTCCACTTT. It translates to CASSLSMEGTYNSPLHF.

This chain uses TRBV6-4 with TRBJ2-3; 9 bases line up with TRBD2. The CDR3 contains 16 residues. Germline trimming cut 0 bases from V and 1 base from J; bases unmatched to any gene: 2. In germline, CDR1 is MRHNA, CDR2 SNTAGT. In DNA form, the CDR3 reads TGTGCCAGCAGTGACTCGGCTAGCGGGGGCACAGATACGCAGTATTTT. It translates to CASSDSASGGTDTQYF.

The CDR3 region has the DNA TGTGCCGGAAGGACAGGGGAGGGCTACGAGCAGTACTTC. As protein: CAGRTGEGYEQYF. This chain links TRBV2 with TRBJ2-7, with TRBD1 identical over 9 bases. This CDR3 has 13 amino acids. Germline assignment: CDR1 SNHLY and CDR2 FYNNEI. The V gene end was trimmed by 11 bases and the J gene end by 3 bases; junction bases not matched to a gene: 8.

The chain couples TRBV5-1 to TRBJ1-4; the match to TRBD1 covers 10 bases. This CDR3 spans 17 amino acids. Germline values: CDR1 SGHRS, CDR2 YFSETQ. J lost 13 bases, V lost 0 bases, and 15 bases had no gene match. The CDR3 sequence is CASSLGVWGQGLRGLFF. CDR3 nucleotides: TGCGCCAGCAGCTTGGGAGTATGGGGACAGGGGCTTCGGGGACTGTTTTTT. The full variable domain, with the rest looked up from reference TRBV5-1 and TRBJ1-4, is KAGVTQTPRYLIKTRGQQVTLSCSPISGHRSVSWYQQTPGQGLQFLFEYFSETQRNKGNFPGRFSGRQFSNSRSEMNVSTLELGDSALYLCASSLGVWGQGLRGLFFGSGTQLSVL.

Only a few counts were recorded for this clone. The rearrangement links TRBV10-1 to TRBJ1-1; 11 bases are a match to TRBD1. Germline V gives CDR1 WNHNN, CDR2 SYGVQD (reference sequence). After removal of 2 bases from V and 1 base from J, the junction contained 3 bases not matched to a gene. The CDR3 has 16 amino acids. The DNA of the CDR3 is TGCGCCAGCAGTGAGGGACAGGGGGCGCCGAACACTGAAGCTTTCTTT. Residues: CASSEGQGAPNTEAFF.

The rearrangement joins TRBV7-6 to TRBJ1-2; 7 bases are shared with TRBD1. Trimming removed 5 bases from V and 3 bases from J; junction bases left unmatched: 3. The CDR3 length is 13 residues. CDR1 and CDR2 from the germline V gene are SGHVS and FNYEAQ. In nucleotides, the CDR3 is TGTGCCAGCAGCCCAGGGGGTGACTATGGCTACACCTTC. This sequence encodes CASSPGGDYGYTF.

The table lists this clone with a count of one. The chain joins TRBV27 to TRBJ2-5; 12 bases are a match to TRBD1. From germline, CDR1 is MNHEY and CDR2 SMNVEV (reference sequence). The CDR3 has 18 residues. With 6 bases clipped from V and 4 bases from J, the junction kept 15 bases outside the gene matches. The CDR3 sequence: CASRNPGQGANGGETQYF. In nucleotides, the CDR3 is TGTGCCAGCAGAAACCCGGGACAGGGGGCAAACGGAGGAGAGACCCAGTACTTC.

The V gene is TRBV30, the J gene TRBJ2-5; 7 nucleotides agree with TRBD1. The germline gives CDR1 GTSNPN, CDR2 SVGIG (reference sequence). The V segment lost 4 bases and the J segment 4 bases; nucleotides outside the gene matches: 6. This CDR3 has 13 residues. CDR3 sequence (DNA): TGTGCCTGGAAGGGGGCTTATGGAGAGACCCAGTACTTC. Translation: CAWKGAYGETQYF.

The rearrangement links TRBV7-8 to TRBJ1-5; 7 nucleotides line up with TRBD1. Germline lookup yields CDR1 SGHVS and CDR2 FQNEAQ. CDR3 length equals 14 residues. V dropped 5 bases and J dropped 9; count of bases not matched to a gene: 10. DNA of the CDR3: TGTGCCAGCAGCGCATCGACAGGGAGAGGGCCCCAGCATTTT. Translating gives CASSASTGRGPQHF.

The chain is built from TRBV28 and TRBJ1-4, with TRBD1 as a possible D gene (6 bases). Germline CDR1 is MDHEN and CDR2 is SYDVKM. V shed 4 bases and J shed 2 bases, with 11 bases lying between them. This CDR3 is 15 amino acids long. The CDR3 loop reads CASSSFGQTNEKLFF. CDR3 nucleotides: TGTGCCAGCAGTTCCTTCGGACAGACTAATGAAAAACTGTTTTTT.

The chain has TRBV9 and TRBJ1-2, with 12 bases matching TRBD1. The CDR3 has 15 residues. Germline assignment: CDR1 SGDLS and CDR2 YYNGEE. Unmatched junction bases numbered 4, after V lost 5 bases and J lost 2 bases. CDR3 sequence reads: CASRGTGGPNYGYTF. CDR3 in DNA: TGTGCCAGCAGGGGGACAGGGGGCCCAAACTATGGCTACACCTTC. Full variable domain (missing parts from reference TRBV9 and TRBJ1-2): DSGVTQTPKHLITATGQRVTLRCSPRSGDLSVYWYQQSLDQGLQFLIQYYNGEERAKGNILERFSAQQFPDLHSELNLSSLELGDSALYFCASRGTGGPNYGYTFGSGTRLTVV.

V usage is TRBV15 and J usage is TRBJ2-5; D may be TRBD2 (5 bases). The V end lost 5 bases, the J end lost 4 bases, and 11 bases lay between the germline ends. Germline loops: CDR1 LNHNV, CDR2 YYDKDF (reference sequence). The CDR3 is 13 residues long. The CDR3 bases are TGTGCCACCAGCGGGAGCTCGGGAGAGACCCAGTACTTC. It yields the protein CATSGSSGETQYF.

In regard to this clone: The identical CDR3 is also encoded by other nucleotide sequences in the sample. The V gene is TRBV9, the J gene TRBJ2-2; 8 nucleotides align to TRBD2. The germline V gene encodes CDR1 SGDLS and CDR2 YYNGEE. The CDR3 sequence is 16 residues long. J lost 1 base, V lost 0 bases, and 2 bases had no gene match. The CDR3 region has the DNA TGTGCCAGCAGCGTAGTGAGCGGGGGGAACACCGGGGAGCTGTTTTTT. Translating gives CASSVVSGGNTGELFF.

The V call is TRBV11-2, the J call TRBJ2-3, with 7 positions matching TRBD1. CDR1 is SGHAT, CDR2 FQNNGV, per germline. V lost 1 base to trimming and J lost 3 bases; unmatched junction nucleotides: 10. The CDR3 is 17 residues long. The DNA of the CDR3 is TGTGCCAGCAGCTTAGTTGTCACAGGGGTTCGGACAGATACGCAGTATTTT. Protein sequence: CASSLVVTGVRTDTQYF. Supplemented by reference TRBV11-2 and TRBJ2-3, the full variable domain reads EAGVAQSPRYKIIEKRQSVAFWCNPISGHATLYWYQQILGQGPKLLIQFQNNGVVDDSQLPKDRFSAERLKGVDSTLKIQPAKLEDSAVYLCASSLVVTGVRTDTQYFGPGTRLTVL.